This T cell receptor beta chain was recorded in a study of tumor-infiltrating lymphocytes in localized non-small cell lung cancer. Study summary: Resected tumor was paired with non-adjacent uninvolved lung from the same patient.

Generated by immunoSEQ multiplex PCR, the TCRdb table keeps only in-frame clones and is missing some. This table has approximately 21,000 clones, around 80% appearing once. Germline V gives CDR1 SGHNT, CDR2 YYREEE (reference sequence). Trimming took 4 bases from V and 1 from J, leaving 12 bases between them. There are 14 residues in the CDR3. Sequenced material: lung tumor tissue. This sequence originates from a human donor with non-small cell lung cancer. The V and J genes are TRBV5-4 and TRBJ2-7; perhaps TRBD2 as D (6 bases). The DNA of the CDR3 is TGTGCCAGCAGCAGCCTTGGGACTTCCTACGAGCAGTACTTC. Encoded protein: CASSSLGTSYEQYF. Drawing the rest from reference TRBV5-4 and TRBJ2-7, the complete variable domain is ETGVTQSPTHLIKTRGQQVTLRCSSQSGHNTVSWYQQALGQGPQFIFQYYREEENGRGNFPPRFSGLQFPNYSSELNVNALELDDSALYLCASSSLGTSYEQYFGPGTRLTVT.